This T cell receptor beta chain comes out of a study of T cell changes during pregnancy in multiple sclerosis. Deletions cut 4 bases from V and 4 bases from J, with 7 bases between. CDR1 SGHVS and CDR2 FNYEAQ come from the germline V gene. This CDR3 is 12 amino acids long. The protocol was immunoSEQ multiplex PCR, while the TCRdb copy is restricted to in-frame clones and leaves out a portion. This sample carries 78,000 or so clones, 92% of them seen once, and the ten largest clones take less than 3%. The clonotype originates from a female donor with multiple sclerosis, enrolled in a pregnancy study. This specimen consisted of peripheral blood, obtained before pregnancy. This chain links TRBV7-6 with TRBJ1-1; no clear D. Here the CDR3 DNA reads TGTGCCAGCAGCTCCCTTCGCACTGAAGCTTTCTTT. This encodes CASSSLRTEAFF.